This T cell receptor beta chain was sequenced for a study of blood T cell repertoires in COVID-19. The germline CDR1 and CDR2 sequences are SGHNT and YYREEE (reference sequence). The CDR3 contains 14 residues. V shed 1 base and J shed 0 bases, with 5 bases lying between them. As handled by the study authors: Amplification of reference gene primers provided the estimated nucleated cell counts. Profiled with immunoSEQ multiplex PCR; TCRdb holds only in-frame clones, not every one. V and J calls and clone size are those listed in that table; D and trimming were worked out from the DNA. Of around 200,000 clones in the sample, about nine tenths were seen once.

The TCR comes from a woman aged 40 to 50 with acute COVID-19. V usage is TRBV5-4 and J usage is TRBJ2-4; tentative D call: TRBD2 (5 bases). The sample was PBMCs or T cells enriched from blood (not recorded which). The CDR3 loop reads CASSLRGAKNIQYF. As DNA, the CDR3 is TGTGCCAGCAGCTTGCGGGGAGCCAAAAACATTCAGTACTTC.